Given below is one TCR beta chain in context. Its antigen is undetermined. Patients all relapsed after autologous stem cell transplantation, and there was variation in brentuximab vedotin exposure. These data are taken from a study of PD-1 blockade in classical Hodgkin lymphoma. Whole-study findings and limits: CD4+ but not CD8+ TCR diversity rose significantly by C4D1.

Germline CDR1 is SNHLY and CDR2 is FYNNEI. The CDR3 sequence is 15 residues long. After removal of 6 bases from V and 1 base from J, the junction contained 8 bases not matched to a gene. The repertoire was sequenced with immunoSEQ multiplex PCR; TCRdb's copy has only in-frame clones and lacks some. The sample has about 13,000 clones; more than 85% are singletons. V gene TRBV2 combines with J gene TRBJ1-1, with 7 nucleotides matching TRBD1. Sequenced material: peripheral blood mononuclear cells (PBMCs), taken at baseline. The TCR was taken from a human donor with classical Hodgkin lymphoma. The CDR3 DNA reads as TGTGCCAGCAGAATATTACAGGGGACGAACACTGAAGCTTTCTTT. This gives the protein CASRILQGTNTEAFF.